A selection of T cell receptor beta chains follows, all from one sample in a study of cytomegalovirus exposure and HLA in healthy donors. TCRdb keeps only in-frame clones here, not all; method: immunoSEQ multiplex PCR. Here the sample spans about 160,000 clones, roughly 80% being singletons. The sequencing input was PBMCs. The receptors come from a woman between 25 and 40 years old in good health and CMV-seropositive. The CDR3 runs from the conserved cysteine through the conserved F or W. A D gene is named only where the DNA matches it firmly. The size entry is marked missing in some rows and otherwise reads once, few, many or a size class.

CASSGPTSGGTYNEQFF | TGTGCCAGCAGTGGTCCTACTAGCGGGGGGACCTACAATGAGCAGTTCTTC | TRBV11-2 | TRBD2 | TRBJ2-1 | -
CASSFGSNQPQHF | TGTGCCAGCAGTTTCGGTAGTAATCAGCCCCAGCATTTT | TRBV5-6 | - | TRBJ1-5 | -
CASRGSSGNTIYF | TGTGCCAGCAGGGGGAGTTCTGGAAACACCATATATTTT | TRBV9 | - | TRBJ1-3 | -
CASSQGQGEDEQFF | TGCGCCAGCAGCCAGGGACAGGGGGAGGATGAGCAGTTCTTC | TRBV4-1 | TRBD1 | TRBJ2-1 | -
CASSLVTGGTGNTIYF | TGTGCCAGCAGCTTAGTGACAGGGGGGACTGGAAACACCATATATTTT | TRBV7-9 | TRBD1 | TRBJ1-3 | -
CSSSLQGSSYNSPLHF | TGTTCCAGCAGCTTACAGGGAAGCTCCTATAATTCACCCCTCCACTTT | TRBV7-9 | - | TRBJ1-6 | few
CASSQETSKYNEQFF | TGTGCCAGCAGCCAAGAGACTAGCAAGTACAATGAGCAGTTCTTC | TRBV4-2 | TRBD2 | TRBJ2-1 | -
CASRQGKYGYTF | TGCGCCAGCAGACAGGGAAAATATGGCTACACCTTC | TRBV5-1 | - | TRBJ1-2 | -
CAIRAGNQPQHF | TGTGCCATACGGGCAGGGAACCAGCCCCAGCATTTT | TRBV10-3 | - | TRBJ1-5 | -
CASSPVTGEDTQYF | TGTGCCAGCTCACCAGTTACAGGGGAAGATACGCAGTATTTT | TRBV18 | TRBD1 | TRBJ2-3 | -
CASSFERSREQYF | TGTGCCAGCAGCTTTGAAAGAAGCCGCGAGCAGTACTTC | TRBV5-4 | - | TRBJ2-7 | -
CASIGGETQYF | TGCGCCAGCATCGGGGGGGAGACCCAGTACTTC | TRBV5-1 | TRBD2 | TRBJ2-5 | -
CASRGGGEAFF | TGTGCCAGCAGGGGAGGGGGGGAAGCTTTCTTT | TRBV11-2 | - | TRBJ1-1 | once
CASSQDRVRMEQYF | TGCGCCAGCAGCCAAGATCGAGTCCGTATGGAGCAGTACTTC | TRBV4-3 | - | TRBJ2-7 | few
CASSFRWDTQYF | TGTGCCAGCAGCTTCAGATGGGATACGCAGTATTTT | TRBV7-2 | - | TRBJ2-3 | -
CASSLTQGNGYTF | TGCGCCAGCAGCTTGACCCAGGGAAATGGCTACACCTTC | TRBV5-1 | - | TRBJ1-2 | -
CASSPASGGIFDEQYF | TGTGCCAGCAGCCCCGCCAGCGGGGGGATTTTCGACGAGCAGTACTTC | TRBV11-2 | TRBD2 | TRBJ2-7 | -
CASSQDRGAWGHQPQHF | TGCGCCAGCAGCCAAGATCGAGGGGCATGGGGGCATCAGCCCCAGCATTTT | TRBV4-3 | - | TRBJ1-5 | -
CASSPDQLAEAFF | TGTGCCAGCTCACCTGACCAACTAGCTGAAGCTTTCTTT | TRBV18 | - | TRBJ1-1 | -
CASSFAGGIHEQYF | TGTGCCAGCAGCTTCGCCGGGGGTATCCACGAGCAGTACTTC | TRBV13 | - | TRBJ2-7 | once
CAISESTSGGTDTQYF | TGTGCCATCAGTGAGTCGACTAGCGGGGGCACAGATACGCAGTATTTT | TRBV10-3 | TRBD2 | TRBJ2-3 | -
CASSLSSGNTEAFF | TGCGCCAGCAGCTTAAGTTCAGGGAACACTGAAGCTTTCTTT | TRBV5-1 | - | TRBJ1-1 | -
CASSPRRGIVVETQYF | TGTGCCAGCAGCCCCCGTCGGGGGATTGTAGTAGAGACCCAGTACTTC | TRBV7-2 | - | TRBJ2-5 | few
CASSLARNTEAFF | TGTGCCAGCAGCTTAGCGAGGAACACTGAAGCTTTCTTT | TRBV11-1 | - | TRBJ1-1 | -
CASRDDRAEQYF | TGTGCCAGCAGAGACGACAGGGCCGAGCAGTACTTC | TRBV2 | TRBD1 | TRBJ2-7 | -
CAIQGDRGGEQYF | TGTGCCATTCAGGGGGACAGGGGCGGCGAGCAGTACTTC | TRBV2 | TRBD1 | TRBJ2-7 | -
CASSLQGSRDTEAFF | TGCGCCAGCAGCCTCCAGGGGAGTAGGGACACTGAAGCTTTCTTT | TRBV4-3 | - | TRBJ1-1 | few
CASSPEDGGTYNEQFF | TGCGCCAGCAGCCCGGAGGACGGGGGGACCTACAATGAGCAGTTCTTC | TRBV5-1 | TRBD2 | TRBJ2-1 | -
CASSAGGPNTEAFF | TGTGCCAGCAGCGCAGGGGGGCCGAACACTGAAGCTTTCTTT | TRBV13 | TRBD1 | TRBJ1-1 | -
CASSQGGSNQPQHF | TGCGCCAGCAGCCAAGGAGGTAGCAATCAGCCCCAGCATTTT | TRBV4-3 | - | TRBJ1-5 | -
CASSPEEGSRPVNTEAFF | TGTGCCAGCTCACCAGAGGAGGGGTCCCGCCCCGTGAACACTGAAGCTTTCTTT | TRBV18 | - | TRBJ1-1 | -
CASSTGRSGGQYEQYF | TGTGCCAGCTCGACGGGTCGCAGCGGGGGGCAATACGAGCAGTACTTC | TRBV18 | TRBD2 | TRBJ2-7 | -
CASTPGQGLYEQYF | TGTGCCAGCACGCCGGGACAGGGCCTTTACGAGCAGTACTTC | TRBV14 | TRBD1 | TRBJ2-7 | -
CASSYASGVYNEQFF | TGCGCCAGCAGCTACGCTAGCGGGGTATACAATGAGCAGTTCTTC | TRBV5-1 | TRBD2 | TRBJ2-1 | -
CASSGKGGNYGYTF | TGTGCCAGCAGCGGAAAAGGGGGAAACTATGGCTACACCTTC | TRBV9 | - | TRBJ1-2 | -
CASSLDGGDYGYTF | TGTGCCAGCAGCTTAGACGGTGGAGACTATGGCTACACCTTC | TRBV7-2 | - | TRBJ1-2 | -
CASSFLPLNTEAFF | TGTGCCAGCAGTTTCCTCCCCCTGAACACTGAAGCTTTCTTT | TRBV6-5 | - | TRBJ1-1 | -
CATRLAGMTYNEQFF | TGTGCCACCAGACTAGCGGGGATGACCTACAATGAGCAGTTCTTC | TRBV5-6 | TRBD2 | TRBJ2-1 | few
CASSSSLWGLSGNTIYF | TGTGCCAGCAGCTCCTCCCTGTGGGGACTCTCTGGAAACACCATATATTTT | TRBV5-5 | - | TRBJ1-3 | -
CASSLQEGQQFF | TGTGCCAGCAGTTTGCAGGAAGGTCAACAGTTCTTC | TRBV28 | - | TRBJ2-1 | -